Each of the 6 T cell receptor beta chains below was sequenced from the same sample in a study of cytomegalovirus exposure and HLA in healthy donors. TCRdb's copy holds only in-frame clones and misses some; the assay was immunoSEQ multiplex PCR. The profile shows 120,000 or so clones, approximately 88% of them singletons. The sample was PBMCs. These receptors originate from a woman in her late teens or twenties in good health and CMV-seronegative.

The V and J genes are TRBV11-2 and TRBJ2-6; D is possibly TRBD1 (6 bases). The V gene lost 5 bases and the J gene lost 4 bases, with 15 bases spanning the gap. The CDR3 loop spans 16 amino acids. Germline V lookup: CDR1 SGHAT, CDR2 FQNNGV. The CDR3 region is CASSTIGGSGANVLTF. The CDR3 DNA sequence: TGTGCCAGCAGCACCATAGGGGGTTCGGGGGCCAACGTCCTGACTTTC. Variable domain in full (rest from reference TRBV11-2 and TRBJ2-6): EAGVAQSPRYKIIEKRQSVAFWCNPISGHATLYWYQQILGQGPKLLIQFQNNGVVDDSQLPKDRFSAERLKGVDSTLKIQPAKLEDSAVYLCASSTIGGSGANVLTFGAGSRLTVL.

A few counts support this clone. V is TRBV6-5 and J is TRBJ1-5; D not certain. The germline V gene encodes CDR1 MNHEY and CDR2 SVGAGI. The V gene lost 7 bases and the J gene lost 11 bases, with 15 bases spanning the gap. This CDR3 region has 12 residues. The CDR3 coding sequence is TGTGCCAGCACCGACGACTCCGGGACCCAGCATTTT. Translated: CASTDDSGTQHF.

The J gene is TRBJ2-1, the V gene TRBV29-1, with TRBD2 identical over 14 bases. CDR1 and CDR2 (germline): SQVTM, ANQGSEA. The CDR3 runs to 17 residues. Trimming at V came to 0 bases and at J to 10 bases, leaving 11 bases not matched to a gene. In DNA, the CDR3 is TGCAGCGTTGAAGAACGGGAGGGACTAGCGGGAGCCTGGGAGCAGTTCTTC. Translated: CSVEEREGLAGAWEQFF.

This chain joins TRBV5-1 and TRBJ2-3; TRBD1 agrees at 8 bases. V was pared by 9 bases and J by 4 bases, with 10 bases of the junction left unmatched. The CDR3 has 14 residues. CDR1 SGHRS and CDR2 YFSETQ come from the germline V gene. The CDR3 DNA is TGCGCCACTCGCAGGGGGCTTAGCGCAGATACGCAGTATTTT. Amino acid sequence: CATRRGLSADTQYF.

The chain carries TRBV2 and TRBJ2-3; weak D call: TRBD1 (6 bases). CDR3 length equals 13 residues. The germline V gene encodes CDR1 SNHLY and CDR2 FYNNEI. V lost 5 bases and J 5 bases, leaving 11 bases between the germline ends. The CDR3, as DNA: TGTGCCAGCAGTAAGTTACAGGGAGATACGCAGTATTTT. This encodes CASSKLQGDTQYF.

This chain links TRBV27 with TRBJ1-1, with TRBD1 matching over 7 bases. Germline V CDR1 and CDR2: MNHEY, SMNVEV (reference sequence). V was clipped by 4 bases and J by 5 bases; unmatched bases: 4. The CDR3 is 13 residues long. The CDR3 protein is CASSWTGETEAFF. As DNA, the CDR3 is TGTGCCAGCAGTTGGACAGGAGAAACTGAAGCTTTCTTT.